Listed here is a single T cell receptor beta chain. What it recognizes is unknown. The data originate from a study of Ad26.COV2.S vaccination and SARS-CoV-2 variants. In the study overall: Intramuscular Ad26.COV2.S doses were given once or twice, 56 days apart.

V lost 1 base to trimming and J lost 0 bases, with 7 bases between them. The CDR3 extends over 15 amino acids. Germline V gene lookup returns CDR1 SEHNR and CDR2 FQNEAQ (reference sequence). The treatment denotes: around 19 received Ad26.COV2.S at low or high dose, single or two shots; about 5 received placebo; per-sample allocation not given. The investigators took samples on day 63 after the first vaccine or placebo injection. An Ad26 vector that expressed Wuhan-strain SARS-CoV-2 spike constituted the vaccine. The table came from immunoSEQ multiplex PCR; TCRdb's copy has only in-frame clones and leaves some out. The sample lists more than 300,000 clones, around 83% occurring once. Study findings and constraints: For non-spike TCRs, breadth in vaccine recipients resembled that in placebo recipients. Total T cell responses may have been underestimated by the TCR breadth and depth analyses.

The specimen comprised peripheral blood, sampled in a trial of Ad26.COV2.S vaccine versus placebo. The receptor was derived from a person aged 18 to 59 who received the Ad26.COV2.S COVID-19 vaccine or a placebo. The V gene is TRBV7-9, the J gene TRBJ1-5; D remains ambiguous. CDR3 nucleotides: TGTGCCAGCAGCTTAGGAGGCGATAGCAATCAGCCCCAGCATTTT. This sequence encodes CASSLGGDSNQPQHF.